These T cell receptor beta chains were read from a single sample in a study of OX40 agonist ivuxolimab in advanced cancers. The data were produced by immunoSEQ multiplex PCR, yet TCRdb's version contains in-frame clones alone and is incomplete. The sample yields fewer than 110,000 clones, less than 95% seen once. The material was CD4+ or CD8+ T cells sorted from blood, obtained in a trial of the OX40 agonist ivuxolimab. All receptors come from an adult with an advanced solid tumor such as melanoma, head and neck, liver or kidney cancer. CDR3s include the opening cysteine and the closing phenylalanine or tryptophan.

cdr3_aa	v_call	j_call
CASSIGLAVSAYNEQFF	TRBV19	TRBJ2-1
CASSILPGTGNNEQFF	TRBV19	TRBJ2-1
CSVLTGTGIGFGEKLFF	TRBV29-1	TRBJ1-4
CASSNRGTGGRVDGYTF	TRBV28	TRBJ1-2
CASSFRPRGDTGELFF	TRBV7-3	TRBJ2-2
CASSEKQSYEQYF	TRBV6-1	TRBJ2-7
CASTPRGGRSYEQYF	TRBV27	TRBJ2-7
CATSRGEGNTEAFF	TRBV15	TRBJ1-1
CASSIEAYGAGELFF	TRBV19	TRBJ2-2
CASSLPGLAGVEQFF	TRBV4-2	TRBJ2-1
CASSFSGYGYTF	TRBV7-9	TRBJ1-2
CASRTDSLEKLFF	TRBV6-1	TRBJ1-4
CASTSGAYEQYF	TRBV7-2	.
CASSWTASSYEQYF	TRBV28	TRBJ2-7
CASSRTEETQYF	TRBV9	TRBJ2-5
CASLGQGYETQYF	TRBV28	TRBJ2-5
CASSLGISGNTIYF	TRBV7-8	TRBJ1-3
CASSKTVSSYNEQFF	TRBV28	TRBJ2-1
CASTDLGADTQYF	TRBV6-6	TRBJ2-3
CASSASIAGTGVSGNTIYF	TRBV6-1	TRBJ1-3
CASSFRTSGRQETQYF	TRBV27	TRBJ2-5
CASSQEPGREEGYTF	TRBV4-3	TRBJ1-2
CASSDGSEQYF	TRBV6-5	TRBJ2-7
CASSLLPGQGRNTEAFF	TRBV5-5	TRBJ1-1
CASSRQITGVNSPLHF	TRBV13	TRBJ1-6
CASVTGGHQPQHF	TRBV28	TRBJ1-5
CSAEQGETQYF	TRBV20-1	TRBJ2-5
CSVGGLANHEQYF	TRBV29-1	TRBJ2-7
CASSERTDFNEKLFF	TRBV25-1	TRBJ1-4
CAWSVGTVAKNIQYF	TRBV30	TRBJ2-4
CASSLWAGTYEQYF	TRBV5-6	TRBJ2-7
CASSTQGVTGYTF	TRBV9	TRBJ1-2
CASVGTGELFF	TRBV12-5	TRBJ2-2
CASSLAYYSNQPQHF	TRBV28	TRBJ1-5
CASSLAASTDTQYF	TRBV5-4	TRBJ2-3
CASSMTVGSNQPQHF	TRBV7-8	TRBJ1-5
CAWSVPGKNTEAFF	TRBV30	TRBJ1-1
CASSSTGANTGELFF	TRBV5-1	TRBJ2-2
CAREGRWSTDTQYF	TRBV30	TRBJ2-3
CSVGGQERNTEAFF	TRBV29-1	TRBJ1-1
CASTDPNTGELFF	TRBV19	TRBJ2-2
CASSLRGQGTGEQYF	TRBV7-2	.
CATDGRSKPQHF	TRBV28	TRBJ1-5
CASSSPGLAYEQYF	TRBV7-9	TRBJ2-7
CASSYDRNRYEQYF	TRBV5-4	.
CASSPPGTGGRQETQYF	TRBV5-4	TRBJ2-5
CASSPPTQETQYF	TRBV18	TRBJ2-5
CASSPAQNEAFF	TRBV18	TRBJ1-1
CASSTSSGTGGNSNYGYTF	TRBV19	TRBJ1-2
CAWVPGQGEKLFF	TRBV30	TRBJ1-4
CASSQRDRGTEAFF	TRBV23-1	TRBJ1-1
CASSPRTSGRRDTQYF	TRBV5-1	TRBJ2-3
CASSLPVSETQYF	TRBV13	TRBJ2-5
CASSPRNRGPSSGANVLTF	TRBV18	TRBJ2-6
CASSARDRGFQPQHF	TRBV21-1	TRBJ1-5
CASSLVIGSVGATEAFF	TRBV5-1	TRBJ1-1